A selection of T cell receptor beta chains follows, all from one sample in a study of blood T cell repertoires in COVID-19. The data were produced by immunoSEQ multiplex PCR, yet TCRdb's version contains in-frame clones alone and is incomplete. The sample yields about 190,000 clones, under 80% seen once. The source material was peripheral blood. The receptor set was obtained from a man aged 50-60 years who had recovered from COVID-19. The CDR3 runs from the conserved cysteine through the conserved F or W. D genes are given only for firm matches. Clone size is shown for a subset of rows, as once, few, many or a class of expanded clone.

TRBD1	TRBV19	TRBJ2-2	NA	CASSINRGRNTGELFF	TGTGCCAGTAGTATTAACAGGGGGCGGAACACCGGGGAGCTGTTTTTT
TRBD2	TRBV5-1	TRBJ2-5	NA	CASSWGGQETQYF	TGCGCCAGCAGCTGGGGGGGTCAAGAGACCCAGTACTTC
NA	TRBV12-3/TRBV12-4	TRBJ1-5	NA	CASSREYNQPQHF	TGTGCCAGCAGTAGGGAGTACAATCAGCCCCAGCATTTT
NA	TRBV28	TRBJ1-3	NA	CASSSAGISSGNTIYF	TGTGCCAGCAGTTCCGCAGGGATAAGCTCTGGAAACACCATATATTTT
NA	TRBV19	TRBJ1-5	NA	CASGMMGGQNSNQPQHF	TGTGCCAGTGGGATGATGGGGGGGCAAAATAGCAATCAGCCCCAGCATTTT
TRBD1	TRBV16	TRBJ2-3	NA	CASSQSGGQAISTDTQYF	TGTGCCAGCAGCCAATCCGGGGGACAGGCAATTAGCACAGATACGCAGTATTTT
TRBD1	TRBV7-9	TRBJ2-1	NA	CASRRRPGQGTNNEQFF	TGTGCCAGCAGACGCCGCCCGGGACAGGGTACGAACAATGAGCAGTTCTTC
NA	TRBV7-3	TRBJ2-1	NA	CASSPHPRGLNNEQFF	TGTGCCAGCAGCCCCCACCCCCGGGGACTGAACAATGAGCAGTTCTTC
NA	TRBV29-1	TRBJ1-1	NA	CSVVLLWNTEAFF	TGCAGCGTTGTCTTACTCTGGAACACTGAAGCTTTCTTT
NA	TRBV5-4	TRBJ1-1	NA	CASSPGGRMNTEAFF	TGTGCCAGCAGCCCGGGGGGAAGAATGAACACTGAAGCTTTCTTT
NA	TRBV3-1/TRBV3-2	TRBJ2-1	NA	CASSDYGGDNEQFF	TGTGCCAGCAGCGACTACGGAGGTGACAATGAGCAGTTCTTC
TRBD1	TRBV18	TRBJ1-2	NA	CASSLGQGAKDGYTF	TGTGCCAGCTCACTCGGACAGGGGGCTAAGGACGGCTACACCTTC
NA	TRBV29-1	TRBJ2-3	NA	CSVSLGGRRTDTQYF	TGCAGCGTTTCTTTGGGGGGTAGGAGAACAGATACGCAGTATTTT
NA	TRBV7-2	TRBJ1-3	NA	CASSPPTGTGNTIYF	TGTGCCAGCAGCCCACCTACAGGGACTGGAAACACCATATATTTT
NA	TRBV6-5	TRBJ1-6	NA	CASSTDRNSPLHF	TGTGCCAGCAGTACCGACAGGAATTCACCCCTCCACTTT
TRBD1	TRBV11-3	TRBJ2-3	few	CASSNGQGDTDTQYF	TGTGCCAGCAGCAACGGACAGGGAGACACAGATACGCAGTATTTT
TRBD1	TRBV5-1	TRBJ1-4	NA	CASSTGQGPEKLFF	TGCGCCAGCAGCACGGGACAGGGGCCTGAAAAACTGTTTTTT
TRBD1	TRBV5-6	TRBJ1-2	NA	CASATGQGYGYTF	TGTGCCAGCGCCACGGGACAGGGCTATGGCTACACCTTC
TRBD1	TRBV28	TRBJ1-4	few	CASSSVTGFNEKLFF	TGTGCCAGCAGTTCAGTGACAGGGTTTAATGAAAAACTGTTTTTT
NA	TRBV14	TRBJ1-1	NA	CASRFGRGSTEAFF	TGTGCCAGCAGGTTCGGGAGGGGTTCAACTGAAGCTTTCTTT
NA	TRBV5-4	TRBJ2-1	NA	CASSAGTINEQFF	TGTGCCAGCAGCGCCGGGACAATCAATGAGCAGTTCTTC
TRBD2	TRBV3-1/TRBV3-2	TRBJ2-1	few	CASRTTGLAGRNEQFF	TGTGCCAGCAGGACAACTGGACTAGCGGGTCGCAATGAGCAGTTCTTC
TRBD2	TRBV10-3	TRBJ2-2	NA	CAIAGDNTGELFF	TGTGCCATTGCGGGAGATAACACCGGGGAGCTGTTTTTT
NA	TRBV10-3	TRBJ2-7	many	CATKGAQSSYEQYF	TGTGCCACCAAGGGAGCGCAGAGCTCCTACGAGCAGTACTTC
TRBD2	TRBV29-1	TRBJ2-1	NA	CSAAIAGGYYNEQFF	TGCAGCGCCGCCATAGCGGGAGGTTACTACAATGAGCAGTTCTTC
NA	TRBV28	TRBJ1-3	NA	CASSLGWSGNTIYF	TGTGCCAGCAGTTTGGGCTGGTCTGGAAACACCATATATTTT
NA	TRBV27	TRBJ1-5	NA	CASSSASSNQPQHF	TGTGCCAGCAGTTCCGCCAGTAGCAATCAGCCCCAGCATTTT
TRBD2	TRBV27	TRBJ2-1	NA	CASRGGYSGRVNEQFF	TGTGCCAGCAGGGGCGGATACAGCGGGAGAGTAAATGAGCAGTTCTTC
NA	TRBV28	TRBJ1-5	NA	CASSTPLGGNQPQHF	TGTGCCAGCAGTACCCCCCTAGGGGGAAACCAGCCCCAGCATTTT
NA	TRBV19	TRBJ2-7	NA	CASSFSGRSYEQYF	TGTGCCAGTAGTTTCTCCGGGAGATCCTACGAGCAGTACTTC
TRBD2	TRBV10-3	TRBJ2-2	NA	CAISLLAGNTGELFF	TGTGCCATCAGCCTTCTAGCGGGGAACACCGGGGAGCTGTTTTTT
NA	TRBV5-1	TRBJ2-7	NA	CASSSQDGLYEQYF	TGCGCCAGCAGCTCGCAGGACGGACTTTACGAGCAGTACTTC
NA	TRBV12-2	TRBJ2-2	NA	CASRLAGQGNTGELFF	TGTGCAAGTCGCTTAGCTGGACAGGGCAACACCGGGGAGCTGTTTTTT
TRBD2	TRBV30	TRBJ2-1	NA	CAWSVRSGSEFF	TGTGCCTGGAGTGTACGCAGCGGGAGTGAGTTCTTC
NA	TRBV2	TRBJ1-2	NA	CASSLDTELNYGYTF	TGTGCCAGCAGTCTGGACACCGAGCTTAACTATGGCTACACCTTC
NA	TRBV29-1	TRBJ1-3	NA	CSVDEGAGNTIYF	TGCAGCGTTGACGAGGGAGCTGGAAACACCATATATTTT
NA	TRBV6-1	TRBJ2-1	NA	CASSESLATHYNEQFF	TGTGCCAGCAGTGAAAGCCTAGCGACCCACTACAATGAGCAGTTCTTC
NA	TRBV3-1/TRBV3-2	TRBJ2-5	once	CASSPPGVVGAETQYF	TGTGCCAGCAGCCCACCGGGGGTGGTAGGCGCAGAGACCCAGTACTTC
TRBD1	TRBV12-3/TRBV12-4	TRBJ2-7	NA	CASSLTQGYEQYF	TGTGCCAGCAGCCTGACACAGGGGTACGAGCAGTACTTC
TRBD1	TRBV4-2	TRBJ1-4	NA	CASSHGRQGGGEKLFF	TGTGCCAGCAGCCATGGGAGACAGGGAGGCGGTGAAAAACTGTTTTTT
TRBD1	TRBV7-2	TRBJ2-7	NA	CASSLAPGQGAGEQYF	TGTGCCAGCAGCTTAGCCCCGGGACAGGGGGCTGGCGAGCAGTACTTC
TRBD2	TRBV2	TRBJ2-2	once	CASTGTSGRPTGELFF	TGTGCCAGCACCGGGACTAGCGGGAGGCCCACCGGGGAGCTGTTTTTT
TRBD1	TRBV7-6	TRBJ2-3	few	CASSLGYWDRTNTDTQYF	TGTGCCAGCAGCTTAGGTTACTGGGACAGGACCAACACAGATACGCAGTATTTT
TRBD1	TRBV27	TRBJ1-1	NA	CASSVTGLNTEAFF	TGTGCCAGCAGTGTGACAGGGTTGAACACTGAAGCTTTCTTT
NA	TRBV5-1	TRBJ2-5	once	CASSLNDGYQETQYF	TGCGCCAGCAGCTTGAACGACGGGTACCAAGAGACCCAGTACTTC
NA	TRBV24-1	TRBJ1-4	NA	CATSDRGGANEKLFF	TGTGCCACCAGTGATAGAGGGGGGGCTAATGAAAAACTGTTTTTT
TRBD1	TRBV6-2/TRBV6-3	TRBJ1-1	NA	CASSYSRQGNTEAFF	TGTGCCAGCAGTTACTCTAGACAGGGGAACACTGAAGCTTTCTTT
NA	TRBV6-5	TRBJ2-7	few	CASRDLQFGYEQYF	TGTGCCAGCAGGGACTTGCAATTCGGCTACGAGCAGTACTTC